The source of this T cell receptor (beta chain) is a study of OX40 agonist ivuxolimab in advanced cancers. Study-level background: Three patients got partial responses; one had hepatocellular carcinoma and two had cutaneous melanoma. Study-wide findings and caveats: Partial responders dosed at 0.1-3.0 mg/kg displayed clonal expansion ranking among the lowest.

Concerning this clone: Its antigen is undetermined.

This table comes from immunoSEQ multiplex PCR, and its TCRdb copy is limited to in-frame clones, with some not included. The data contain 45,000 to 50,000 clones, 79% of them singletons. This CDR3 is built from 15 residues. The V end was cut by 0 bases, the J end by 0 bases, with 6 bases between. The germline CDR1 and CDR2 sequences are LGHNA and YSLEER. The clonotype originates from an adult with an advanced solid tumor such as melanoma, head and neck, liver or kidney cancer. The chain links TRBV4-3 to TRBJ2-1, with a tentative D call TRBD1 (5 bases). Sequencing was performed on CD4+ or CD8+ T cells sorted from blood, taken in a trial of the OX40 agonist ivuxolimab. CDR3 in amino acids: CASSQDQGSYNEQFF. CDR3 in DNA: TGCGCCAGCAGCCAAGATCAGGGCTCCTACAATGAGCAGTTCTTC.